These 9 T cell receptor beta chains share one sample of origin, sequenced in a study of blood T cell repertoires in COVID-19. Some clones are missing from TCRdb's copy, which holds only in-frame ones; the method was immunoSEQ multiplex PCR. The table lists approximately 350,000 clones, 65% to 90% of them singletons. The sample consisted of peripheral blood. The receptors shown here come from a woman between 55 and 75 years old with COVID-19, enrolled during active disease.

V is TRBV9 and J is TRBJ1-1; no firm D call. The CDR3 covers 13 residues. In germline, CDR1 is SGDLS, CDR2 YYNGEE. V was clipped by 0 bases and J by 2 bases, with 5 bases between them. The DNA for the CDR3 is TGTGCCAGCAGCGTAGGTCCAAACACTGAAGCTTTCTTT. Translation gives CASSVGPNTEAFF.

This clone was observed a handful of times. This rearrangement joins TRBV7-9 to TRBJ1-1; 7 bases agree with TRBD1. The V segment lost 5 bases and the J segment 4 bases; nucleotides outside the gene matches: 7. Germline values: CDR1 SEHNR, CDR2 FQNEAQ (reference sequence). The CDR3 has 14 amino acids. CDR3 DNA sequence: TGTGCCAGCAGCGCGACAGGGACAATCACTGAAGCTTTCTTT. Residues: CASSATGTITEAFF.

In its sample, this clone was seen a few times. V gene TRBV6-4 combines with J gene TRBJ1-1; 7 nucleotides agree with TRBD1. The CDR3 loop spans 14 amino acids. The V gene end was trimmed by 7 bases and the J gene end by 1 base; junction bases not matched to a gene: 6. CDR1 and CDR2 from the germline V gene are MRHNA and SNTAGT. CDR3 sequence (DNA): TGTGCCAGCAAGAGACAGGGTCAGAACACTGAAGCTTTCTTT. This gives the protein CASKRQGQNTEAFF.

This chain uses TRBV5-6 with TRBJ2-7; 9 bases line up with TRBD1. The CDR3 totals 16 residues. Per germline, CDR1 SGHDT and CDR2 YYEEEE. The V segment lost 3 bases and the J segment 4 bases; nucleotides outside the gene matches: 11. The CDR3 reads CASSSLTGTGIYEQYF. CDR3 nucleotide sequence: TGTGCCAGCAGCTCGCTTACCGGGACAGGGATTTACGAGCAGTACTTC.

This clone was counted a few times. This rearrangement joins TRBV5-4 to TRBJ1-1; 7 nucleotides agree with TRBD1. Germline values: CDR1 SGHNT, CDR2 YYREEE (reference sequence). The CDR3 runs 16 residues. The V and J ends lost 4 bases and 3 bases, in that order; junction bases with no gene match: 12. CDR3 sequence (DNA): TGTGCCAGCAGCGATGCCGGGACAGTCGTTGACACTGAAGCTTTCTTT. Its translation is CASSDAGTVVDTEAFF.

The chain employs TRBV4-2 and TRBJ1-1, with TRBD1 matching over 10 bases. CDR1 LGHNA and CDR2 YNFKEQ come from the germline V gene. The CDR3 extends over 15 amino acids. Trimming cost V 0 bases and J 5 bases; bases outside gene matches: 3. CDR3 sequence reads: CASSQEGQGKTEAFF. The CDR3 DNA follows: TGTGCCAGCAGCCAAGAGGGACAGGGGAAAACTGAAGCTTTCTTT.

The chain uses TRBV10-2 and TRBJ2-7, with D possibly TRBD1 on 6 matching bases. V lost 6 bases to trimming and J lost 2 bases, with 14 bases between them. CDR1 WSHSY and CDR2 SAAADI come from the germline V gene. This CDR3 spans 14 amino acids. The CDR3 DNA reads TGCGCCAGCAGAAACTCAGGGGCCACCTACGAGCAGTACTTC. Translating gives CASRNSGATYEQYF.

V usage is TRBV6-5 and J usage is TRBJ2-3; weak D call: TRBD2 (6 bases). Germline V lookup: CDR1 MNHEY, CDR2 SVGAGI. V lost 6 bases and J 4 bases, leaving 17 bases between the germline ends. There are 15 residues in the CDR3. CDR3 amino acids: CASSEGTHSADTQYF. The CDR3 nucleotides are TGTGCCAGCAGCGAGGGGACTCACAGCGCAGATACGCAGTATTTT.

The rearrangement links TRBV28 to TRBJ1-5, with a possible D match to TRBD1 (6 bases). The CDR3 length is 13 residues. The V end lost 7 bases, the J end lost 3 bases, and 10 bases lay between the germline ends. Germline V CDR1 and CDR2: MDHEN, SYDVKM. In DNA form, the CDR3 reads TGTGCCAGCATACAGGGTACCAATCAGCCCCAGCATTTT. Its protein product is CASIQGTNQPQHF.